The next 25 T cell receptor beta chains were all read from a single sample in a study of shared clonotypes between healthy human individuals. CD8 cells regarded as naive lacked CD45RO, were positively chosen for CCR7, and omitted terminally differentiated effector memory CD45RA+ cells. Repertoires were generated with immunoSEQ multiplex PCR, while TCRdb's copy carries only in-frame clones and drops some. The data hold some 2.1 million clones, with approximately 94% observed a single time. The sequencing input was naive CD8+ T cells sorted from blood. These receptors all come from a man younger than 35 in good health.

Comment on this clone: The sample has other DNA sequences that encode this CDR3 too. The chain's CDR3 is CASSEYSNEQFF. In nucleotides, the CDR3 is TGTGCCAGCAGTGAATATTCTAATGAGCAGTTCTTC. This sequence joins TRBV25-1 and TRBJ2-1; D unresolved. This CDR3 region has 12 residues. The V gene lost 0 bases and the J gene lost 7 bases, with 4 bases spanning the gap. In germline, CDR1 is MGHDK, CDR2 SYGVNS.

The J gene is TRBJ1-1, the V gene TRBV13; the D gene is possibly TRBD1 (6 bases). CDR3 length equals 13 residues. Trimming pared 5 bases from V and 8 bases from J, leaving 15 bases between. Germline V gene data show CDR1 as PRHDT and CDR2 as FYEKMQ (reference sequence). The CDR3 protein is CASSPNRVQEAFF. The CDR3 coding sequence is TGTGCCAGCAGCCCGAACAGGGTCCAAGAAGCTTTCTTT. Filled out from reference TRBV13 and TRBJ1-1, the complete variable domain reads AAGVIQSPRHLIKEKRETATLKCYPIPRHDTVYWYQQGPGQDPQFLISFYEKMQSDKGSIPDRFSAQQFSDYHSELNMSSLELGDSALYFCASSPNRVQEAFFGQGTRLTVV.

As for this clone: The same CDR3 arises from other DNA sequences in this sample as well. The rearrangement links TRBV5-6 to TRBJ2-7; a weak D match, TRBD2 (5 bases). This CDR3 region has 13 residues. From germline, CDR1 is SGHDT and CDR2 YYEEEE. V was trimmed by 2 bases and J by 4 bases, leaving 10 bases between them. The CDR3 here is CASSFGESYEQYF. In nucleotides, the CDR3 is TGTGCCAGCAGCTTCGGGGAATCTTACGAGCAGTACTTC.

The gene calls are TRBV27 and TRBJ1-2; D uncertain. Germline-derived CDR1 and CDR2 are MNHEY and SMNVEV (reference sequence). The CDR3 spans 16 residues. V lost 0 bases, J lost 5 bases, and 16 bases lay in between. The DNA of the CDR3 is TGTGCCAGCAGTTTATCGATGGCAGACTATTTTTATGGCTACACCTTC. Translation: CASSLSMADYFYGYTF.

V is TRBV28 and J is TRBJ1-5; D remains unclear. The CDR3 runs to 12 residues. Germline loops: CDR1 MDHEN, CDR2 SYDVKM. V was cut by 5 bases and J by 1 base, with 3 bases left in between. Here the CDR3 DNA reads TGTGCCAGCAGTATCAGCAATCAGCCCCAGCATTTT. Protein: CASSISNQPQHF.

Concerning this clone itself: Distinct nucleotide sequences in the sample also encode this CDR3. CDR3 DNA: TGTGCCTGGGGAGCCGAAAATTATAATTCACCCCTCCACTTT. This encodes CAWGAENYNSPLHF. The chain links TRBV30 to TRBJ1-6; D unclear. This CDR3 comprises 14 residues. CDR1 GTSNPN and CDR2 SVGIG come from the germline V gene (reference sequence). V lost 5 bases and J 4 bases, leaving 12 bases between the germline ends.

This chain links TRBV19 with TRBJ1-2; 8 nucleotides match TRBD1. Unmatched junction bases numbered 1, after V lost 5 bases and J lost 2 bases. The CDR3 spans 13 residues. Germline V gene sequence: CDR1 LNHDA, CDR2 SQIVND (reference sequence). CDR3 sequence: CASSDRGNYGYTF. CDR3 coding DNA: TGTGCCAGTAGTGACAGGGGCAACTATGGCTACACCTTC. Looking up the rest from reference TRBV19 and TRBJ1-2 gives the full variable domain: DGGITQSPKYLFRKEGQNVTLSCEQNLNHDAMYWYRQDPGQGLRLIYYSQIVNDFQKGDIAEGYSVSREKKESFPLTVTSAQKNPTAFYLCASSDRGNYGYTFGSGTRLTVV.

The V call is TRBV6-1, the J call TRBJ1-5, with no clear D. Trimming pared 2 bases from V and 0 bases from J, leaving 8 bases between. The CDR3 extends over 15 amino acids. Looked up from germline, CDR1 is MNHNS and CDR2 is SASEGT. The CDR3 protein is CASSERRYSNQPQHF. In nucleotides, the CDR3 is TGTGCCAGCAGTGAAAGACGGTATAGCAATCAGCCCCAGCATTTT.

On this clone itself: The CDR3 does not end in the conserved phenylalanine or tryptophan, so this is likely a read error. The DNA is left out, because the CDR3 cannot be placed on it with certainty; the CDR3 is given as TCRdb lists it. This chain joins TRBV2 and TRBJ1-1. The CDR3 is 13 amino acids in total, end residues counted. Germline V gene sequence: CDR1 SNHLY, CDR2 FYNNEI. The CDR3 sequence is CASSELSLDGRFC.

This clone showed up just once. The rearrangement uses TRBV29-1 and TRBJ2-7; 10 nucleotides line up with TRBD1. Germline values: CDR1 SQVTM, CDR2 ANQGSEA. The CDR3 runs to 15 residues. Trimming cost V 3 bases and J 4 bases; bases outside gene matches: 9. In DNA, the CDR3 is TGCAGCGTTGATGGCACCGGGACAGGGGATTACGAGCAGTACTTC. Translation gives CSVDGTGTGDYEQYF.

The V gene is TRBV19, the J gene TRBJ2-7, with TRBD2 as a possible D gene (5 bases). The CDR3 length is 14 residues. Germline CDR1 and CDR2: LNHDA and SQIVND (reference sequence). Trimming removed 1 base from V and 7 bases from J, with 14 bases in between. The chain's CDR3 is CASSIGAGPAEQYF. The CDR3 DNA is TGTGCCAGTAGTATAGGGGCGGGCCCGGCGGAGCAGTACTTC. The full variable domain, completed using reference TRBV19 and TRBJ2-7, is DGGITQSPKYLFRKEGQNVTLSCEQNLNHDAMYWYRQDPGQGLRLIYYSQIVNDFQKGDIAEGYSVSREKKESFPLTVTSAQKNPTAFYLCASSIGAGPAEQYFGPGTRLTVT.

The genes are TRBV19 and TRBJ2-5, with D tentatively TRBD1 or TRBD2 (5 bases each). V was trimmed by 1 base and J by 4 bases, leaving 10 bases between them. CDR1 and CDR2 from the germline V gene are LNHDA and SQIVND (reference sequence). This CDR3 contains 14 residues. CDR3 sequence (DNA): TGTGCCAGTAGTATAGGAGGGGAGCGAGAGACCCAGTACTTC. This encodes CASSIGGERETQYF.

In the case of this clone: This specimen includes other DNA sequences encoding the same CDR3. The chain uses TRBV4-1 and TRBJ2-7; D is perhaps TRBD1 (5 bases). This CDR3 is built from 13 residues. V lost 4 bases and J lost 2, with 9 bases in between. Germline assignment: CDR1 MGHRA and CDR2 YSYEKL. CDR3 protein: CASSRTGTYEQYF. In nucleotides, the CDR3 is TGCGCCAGCAGCCGAACAGGTACCTACGAGCAGTACTTC.

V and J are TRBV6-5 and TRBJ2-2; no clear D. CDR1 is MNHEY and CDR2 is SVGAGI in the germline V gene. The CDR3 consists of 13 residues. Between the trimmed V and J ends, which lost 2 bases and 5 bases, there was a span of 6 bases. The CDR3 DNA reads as TGTGCCAGCAGTTACATGTCAACCGGGGAGCTGTTTTTT. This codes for CASSYMSTGELFF.

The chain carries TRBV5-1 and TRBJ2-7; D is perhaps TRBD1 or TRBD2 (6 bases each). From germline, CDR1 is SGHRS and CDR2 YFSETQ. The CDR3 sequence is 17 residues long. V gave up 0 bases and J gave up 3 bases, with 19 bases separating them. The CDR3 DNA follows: TGCGCCAGCAGCTTGGCCCCCGGGGGCGCGGTGAACTACGAGCAGTACTTC. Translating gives CASSLAPGGAVNYEQYF.

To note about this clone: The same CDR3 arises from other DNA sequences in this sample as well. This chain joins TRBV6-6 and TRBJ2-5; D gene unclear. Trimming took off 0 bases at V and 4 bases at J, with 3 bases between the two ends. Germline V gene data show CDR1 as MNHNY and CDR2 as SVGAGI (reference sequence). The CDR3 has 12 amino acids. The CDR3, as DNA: TGTGCCAGCAGTTACTCCGGAGAGACCCAGTACTTC. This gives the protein CASSYSGETQYF.

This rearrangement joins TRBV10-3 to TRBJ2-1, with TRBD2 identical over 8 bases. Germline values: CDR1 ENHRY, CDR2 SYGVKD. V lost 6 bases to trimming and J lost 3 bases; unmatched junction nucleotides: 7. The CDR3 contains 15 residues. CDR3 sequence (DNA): TGTGCCATCAGGGAAACTAGCGGAGACTACAATGAGCAGTTCTTC. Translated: CAIRETSGDYNEQFF.

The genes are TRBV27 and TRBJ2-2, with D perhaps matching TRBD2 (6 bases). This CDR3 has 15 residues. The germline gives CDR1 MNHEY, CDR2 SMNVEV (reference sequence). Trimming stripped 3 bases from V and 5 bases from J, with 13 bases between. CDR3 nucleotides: TGTGCCAGCAGTTTGGAGGGGCGGTGGACCGGGGAGCTGTTTTTT. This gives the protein CASSLEGRWTGELFF.

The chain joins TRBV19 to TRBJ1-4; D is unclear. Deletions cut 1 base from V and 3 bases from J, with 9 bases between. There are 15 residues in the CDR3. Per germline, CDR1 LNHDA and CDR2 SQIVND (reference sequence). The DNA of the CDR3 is TGTGCCAGTAGTATAGCGGAAACGGCTAATGAAAAACTGTTTTTT. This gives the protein CASSIAETANEKLFF.

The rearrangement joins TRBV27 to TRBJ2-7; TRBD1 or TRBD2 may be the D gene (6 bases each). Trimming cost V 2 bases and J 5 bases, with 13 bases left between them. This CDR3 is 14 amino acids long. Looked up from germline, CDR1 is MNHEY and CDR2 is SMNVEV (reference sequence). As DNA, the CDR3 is TGTGCCAGCAGTTTAATTATGGGGGGCAACGAGCAGTACTTC. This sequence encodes CASSLIMGGNEQYF.

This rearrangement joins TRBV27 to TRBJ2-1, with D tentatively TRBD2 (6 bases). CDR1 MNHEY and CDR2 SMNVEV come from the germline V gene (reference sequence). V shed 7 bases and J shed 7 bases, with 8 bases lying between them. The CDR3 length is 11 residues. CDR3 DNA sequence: TGTGCCAGCAATGGGGGGAATGAGCAGTTCTTC. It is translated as CASNGGNEQFF.

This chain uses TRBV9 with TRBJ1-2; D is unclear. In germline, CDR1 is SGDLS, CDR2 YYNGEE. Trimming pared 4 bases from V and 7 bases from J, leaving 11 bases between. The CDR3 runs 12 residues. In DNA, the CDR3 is TGTGCCAGCAGCACCCAATATCTTGGCTACACCTTC. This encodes CASSTQYLGYTF. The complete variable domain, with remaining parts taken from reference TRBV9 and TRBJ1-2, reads DSGVTQTPKHLITATGQRVTLRCSPRSGDLSVYWYQQSLDQGLQFLIQYYNGEERAKGNILERFSAQQFPDLHSELNLSSLELGDSALYFCASSTQYLGYTFGSGTRLTVV.

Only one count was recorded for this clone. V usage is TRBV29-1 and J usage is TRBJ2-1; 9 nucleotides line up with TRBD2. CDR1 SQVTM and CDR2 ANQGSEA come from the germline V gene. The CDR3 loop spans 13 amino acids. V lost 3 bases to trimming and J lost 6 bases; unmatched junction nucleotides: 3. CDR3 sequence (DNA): TGCAGCGTTGAGGGCGGGAGGGTCAATGAGCAGTTCTTC. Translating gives CSVEGGRVNEQFF.

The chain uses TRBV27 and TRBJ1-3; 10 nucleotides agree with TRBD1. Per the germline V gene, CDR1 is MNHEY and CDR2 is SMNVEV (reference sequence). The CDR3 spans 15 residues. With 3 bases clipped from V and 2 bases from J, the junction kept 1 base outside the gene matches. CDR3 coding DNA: TGTGCCAGCAGTTTGACAGGGGGCACTGGAAACACCATATATTTT. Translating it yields CASSLTGGTGNTIYF.

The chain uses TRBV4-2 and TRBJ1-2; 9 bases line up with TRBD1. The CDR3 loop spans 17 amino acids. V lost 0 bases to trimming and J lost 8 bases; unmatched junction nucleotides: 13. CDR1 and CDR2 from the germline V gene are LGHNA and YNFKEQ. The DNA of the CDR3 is TGTGCCAGCAGCCAAGATGGGGGGGACAGGGACACTTGGGGCTACACCTTC. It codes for CASSQDGGDRDTWGYTF.